The entry below describes one T cell receptor (beta chain). The data derive from a study of T-cell reconstitution after alpha-beta-depleted transplantation in children. Preparing the TCRbeta library involved the use of unique molecular identifiers. MiXCR, applied by TCRdb to the PCR reads, yields one record per CDR3 protein. This table has some 240,000 distinct CDR3 sequences, roughly a tenth appearing once. This CDR3 is built from 17 residues. V lost 4 bases and J 3 bases, leaving 20 bases between the germline ends. The V gene's germline CDR1 is KGHSH and CDR2 LQKENI. The sequencing here drew on PBMCs from the stem cell graft donor, taken from the stem cell graft. This TCR was recovered from a human donor who donated a stem cell graft to a child with SCID. The J gene is TRBJ2-3, the V gene TRBV18; a weak D match, TRBD2 (6 bases). The CDR3 DNA reads as TGTGCCAGCTCACGGCGGGACTTCCAAGACCCTACAGATACGCAGTATTTT. Translation: CASSRRDFQDPTDTQYF.